This T cell receptor (beta chain) was identified during a study of T cell responses to AZD1222 COVID-19 vaccine. The method was immunoSEQ multiplex PCR; TCRdb's version includes in-frame clones alone and lacks a portion of them. The sample comprises 200,000 or so clones, just over 90% of which are singletons, and approximately 1% rests with the top ten. Study results and limitations: Donors in the cohort were predominantly white British and more often female, and clonal diversity was possibly underestimated. Only after the peak T cell response were repertoires sampled. Reports say nearly half of spike-specific TCRs go after unmutated variant regions. Regions 160-218 and 743-854 held dominance among vaccine-associated CD4 TCRs, which spanned spike.

Turning to this clone: Antigen specificity is unknown.

The V end was cut by 4 bases, the J end by 4 bases, with 15 bases between. CDR3 length: 14 amino acids. Germline V lookup: CDR1 SGHKS, CDR2 YYEKEE (reference sequence). The origin of this receptor is an adult in good health. This sequence joins TRBV5-5 and TRBJ2-7; D may be TRBD2 (5 bases). The sequenced sample was peripheral blood, obtained on day 0 of MenACWY control vaccination. The CDR3 spells CASSRARDSYEQYF. In DNA, the CDR3 is TGTGCCAGCAGCAGGGCGAGGGATTCGTACGAGCAGTACTTC.